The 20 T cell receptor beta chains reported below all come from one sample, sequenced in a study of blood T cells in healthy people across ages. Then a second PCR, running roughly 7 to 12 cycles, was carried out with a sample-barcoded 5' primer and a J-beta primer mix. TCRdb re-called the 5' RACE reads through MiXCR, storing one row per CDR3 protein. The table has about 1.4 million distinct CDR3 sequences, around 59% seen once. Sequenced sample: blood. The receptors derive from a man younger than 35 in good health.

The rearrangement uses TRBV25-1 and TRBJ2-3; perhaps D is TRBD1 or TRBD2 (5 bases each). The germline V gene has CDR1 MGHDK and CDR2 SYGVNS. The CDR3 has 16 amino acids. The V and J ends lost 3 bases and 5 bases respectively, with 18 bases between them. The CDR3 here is CASSEARGGGRDTQYF. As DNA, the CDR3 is TGTGCCAGCAGTGAGGCCCGGGGTGGGGGTAGAGATACGCAGTATTTT.

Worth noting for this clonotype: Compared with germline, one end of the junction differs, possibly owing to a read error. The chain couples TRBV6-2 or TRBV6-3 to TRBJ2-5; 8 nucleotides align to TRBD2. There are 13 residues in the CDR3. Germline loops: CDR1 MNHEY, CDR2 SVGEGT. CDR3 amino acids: CASCGRRQGTQYF. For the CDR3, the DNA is TGTGCCAGCTGCGGGAGGCGACAAGGGACCCAGTACTTC.

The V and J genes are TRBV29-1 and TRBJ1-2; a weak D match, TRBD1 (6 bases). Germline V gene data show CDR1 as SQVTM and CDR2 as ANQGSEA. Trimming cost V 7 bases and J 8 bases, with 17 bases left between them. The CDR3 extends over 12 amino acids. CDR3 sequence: CSAGAGEWGYTF. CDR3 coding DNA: TGCAGCGCCGGGGCAGGGGAGTGGGGCTACACCTTC.

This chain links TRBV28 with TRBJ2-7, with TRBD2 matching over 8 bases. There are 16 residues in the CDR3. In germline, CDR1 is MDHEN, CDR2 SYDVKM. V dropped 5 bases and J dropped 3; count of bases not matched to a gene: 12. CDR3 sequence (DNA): TGTGCCAGCAGTCCCCTGCGGAGAGCGGGGGTCTACGAGCAGTACTTC. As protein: CASSPLRRAGVYEQYF.

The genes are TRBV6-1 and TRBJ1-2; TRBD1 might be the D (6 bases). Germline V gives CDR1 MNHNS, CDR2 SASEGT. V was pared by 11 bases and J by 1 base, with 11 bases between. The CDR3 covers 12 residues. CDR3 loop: CARGGSNYGYTF. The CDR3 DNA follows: TGTGCCCGGGGGGGCAGTAACTATGGCTACACCTTC.

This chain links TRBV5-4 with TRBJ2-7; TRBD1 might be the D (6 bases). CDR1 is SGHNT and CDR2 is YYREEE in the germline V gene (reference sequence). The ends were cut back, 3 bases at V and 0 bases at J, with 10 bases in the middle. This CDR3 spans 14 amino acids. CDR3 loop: CASSSPGDSYEQYF. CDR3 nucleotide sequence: TGTGCCAGCAGCTCCCCAGGGGACTCCTACGAGCAGTACTTC.

For the CDR3, the DNA is TGTGCCATCAGTGAGCCGACAAAGGGCACAGATACGCAGTATTTT. It yields the protein CAISEPTKGTDTQYF. The rearrangement joins TRBV10-3 to TRBJ2-3; the D is unclear. Trimming removed 2 bases from V and 1 base from J, with 10 bases in between. CDR1 is ENHRY, CDR2 SYGVKD, per germline. The CDR3 runs to 15 residues.

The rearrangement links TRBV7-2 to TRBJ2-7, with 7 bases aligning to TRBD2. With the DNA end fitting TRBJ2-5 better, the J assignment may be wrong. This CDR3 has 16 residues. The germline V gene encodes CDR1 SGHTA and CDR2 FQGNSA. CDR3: CASSLDPSGTLETQYF. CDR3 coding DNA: TGTGCCAGCAGCTTAGACCCTAGCGGAACGTTAGAGACCCAGTACTTC.

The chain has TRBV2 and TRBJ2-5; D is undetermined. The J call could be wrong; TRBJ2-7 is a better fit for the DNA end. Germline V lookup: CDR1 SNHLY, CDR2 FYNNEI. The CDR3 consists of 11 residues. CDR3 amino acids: CASSPIYEQYF. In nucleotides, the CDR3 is TGTGCCAGCAGTCCAATCTACGAGCAGTACTTC.

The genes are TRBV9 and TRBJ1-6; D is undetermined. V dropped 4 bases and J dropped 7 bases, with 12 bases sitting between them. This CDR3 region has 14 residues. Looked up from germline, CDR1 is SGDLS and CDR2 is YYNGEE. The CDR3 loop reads CASSPATLNSPLHF. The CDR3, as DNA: TGTGCCAGCAGCCCGGCGACTCTCAATTCACCCCTCCACTTT.

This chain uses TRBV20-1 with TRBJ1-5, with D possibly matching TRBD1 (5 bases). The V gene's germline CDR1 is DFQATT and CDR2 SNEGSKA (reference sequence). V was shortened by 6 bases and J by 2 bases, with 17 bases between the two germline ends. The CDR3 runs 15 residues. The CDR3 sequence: CSARTQVEGNQPQHF. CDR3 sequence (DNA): TGCAGTGCCAGGACACAGGTAGAAGGCAATCAGCCCCAGCATTTT.

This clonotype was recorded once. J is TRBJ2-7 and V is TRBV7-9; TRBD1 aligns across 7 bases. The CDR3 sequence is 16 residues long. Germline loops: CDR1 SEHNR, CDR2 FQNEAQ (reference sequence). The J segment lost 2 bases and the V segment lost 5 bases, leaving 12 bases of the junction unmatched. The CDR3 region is CASSALDRALTYEQYF. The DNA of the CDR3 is TGTGCCAGCAGCGCCCTTGACAGGGCCCTAACCTACGAGCAGTACTTC.

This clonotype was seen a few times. The CDR3 reads CASSAIAGPADTQYF. CDR3 DNA: TGTGCCAGCAGCGCGATAGCGGGGCCCGCAGATACGCAGTATTTT. The gene calls are TRBV7-7 and TRBJ2-3, with TRBD2 matching over 8 bases. Germline V gene lookup returns CDR1 SSHAT and CDR2 FNYEAQ (reference sequence). CDR3 length: 15 residues. The V segment lost 5 bases and the J segment 4 bases; nucleotides outside the gene matches: 8.

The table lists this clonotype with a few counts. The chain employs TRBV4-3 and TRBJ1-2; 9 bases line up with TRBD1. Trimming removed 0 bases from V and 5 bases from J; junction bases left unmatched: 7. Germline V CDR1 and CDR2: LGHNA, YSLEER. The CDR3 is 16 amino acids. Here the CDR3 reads CASSQDRDRAFYGYTF. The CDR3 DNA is TGCGCCAGCAGCCAAGATCGGGACAGGGCCTTTTATGGCTACACCTTC.

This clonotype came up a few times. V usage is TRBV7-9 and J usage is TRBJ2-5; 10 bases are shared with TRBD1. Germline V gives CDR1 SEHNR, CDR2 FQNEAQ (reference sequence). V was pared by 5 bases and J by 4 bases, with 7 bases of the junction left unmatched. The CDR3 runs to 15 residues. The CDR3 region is CASSQRQGAGETQYF. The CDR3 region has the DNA TGTGCCAGCAGCCAACGACAGGGGGCGGGAGAGACCCAGTACTTC.

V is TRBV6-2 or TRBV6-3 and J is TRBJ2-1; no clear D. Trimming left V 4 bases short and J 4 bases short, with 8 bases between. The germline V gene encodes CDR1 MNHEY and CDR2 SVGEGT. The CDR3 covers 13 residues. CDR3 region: CASSSRWYNEQFF. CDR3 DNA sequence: TGTGCCAGCAGTTCGAGGTGGTACAATGAGCAGTTCTTC.

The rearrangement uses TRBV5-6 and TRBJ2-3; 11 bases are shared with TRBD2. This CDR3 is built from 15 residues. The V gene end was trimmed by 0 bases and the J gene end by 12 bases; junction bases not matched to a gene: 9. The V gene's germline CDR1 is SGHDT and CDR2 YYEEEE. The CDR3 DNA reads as TGTGCCAGCAGCTTGGGTCGGGCTAGCGGGGGGTCACAGTATTTT. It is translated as CASSLGRASGGSQYF.

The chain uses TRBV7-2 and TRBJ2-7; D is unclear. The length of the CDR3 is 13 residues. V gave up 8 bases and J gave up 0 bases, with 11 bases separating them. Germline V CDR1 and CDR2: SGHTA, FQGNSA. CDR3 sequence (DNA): TGTGCCAGCCCGGACGCTTACTCCTACGAGCAGTACTTC. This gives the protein CASPDAYSYEQYF.

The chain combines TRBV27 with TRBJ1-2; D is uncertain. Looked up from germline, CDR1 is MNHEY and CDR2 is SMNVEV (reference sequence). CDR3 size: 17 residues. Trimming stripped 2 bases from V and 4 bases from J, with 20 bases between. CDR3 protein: CASSLAEPGRSPYGYTF. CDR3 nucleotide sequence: TGTGCCAGCAGTTTAGCCGAACCGGGTCGGAGCCCCTATGGCTACACCTTC.

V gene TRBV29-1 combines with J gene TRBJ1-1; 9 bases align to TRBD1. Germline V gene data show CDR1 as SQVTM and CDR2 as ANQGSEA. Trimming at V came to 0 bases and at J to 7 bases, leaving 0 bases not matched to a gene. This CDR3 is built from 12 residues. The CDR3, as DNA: TGCAGCGTTGAAGAGGGACAGGGTGAAGCTTTCTTT. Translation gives CSVEEGQGEAFF.